A single sample is the source of the 3 T cell receptor beta chains below, sequenced in a study of T cell repertoires and HLA-DP antigens. No antigen has been identified for these receptors. Generated by immunoSEQ multiplex PCR, the TCRdb table keeps only in-frame clones and is missing some. This table holds around 90,000 clones, approximately 86% found once. The specimen sequenced was CD4+ T cells from PBMCs. The receptors here all came from a man aged 50-60 years in good health and CMV-seronegative.

V gene TRBV6-1 combines with J gene TRBJ2-1, with D unclear. This CDR3 has 13 amino acids. Trimming shortened V by 6 bases and J by 8 bases, and 14 bases separated the two germline ends. Germline V CDR1 and CDR2: MNHNS, SASEGT. The CDR3 DNA follows: TGTGCCAGCAGGAGTAATTATGTCGATGAGCAGTTCTTC. The encoded protein is CASRSNYVDEQFF.

The rearrangement joins TRBV19 to TRBJ1-1; 8 nucleotides line up with TRBD1. The CDR3 consists of 14 residues. Germline CDR1 and CDR2: LNHDA and SQIVND (reference sequence). Trimming removed 4 bases from V and 5 bases from J; junction bases left unmatched: 6. The CDR3 sequence: CASSKGQGSTEAFF. The CDR3, as DNA: TGTGCCAGTAGTAAAGGACAGGGTAGTACTGAAGCTTTCTTT.

The V gene is TRBV6-8, the J gene TRBJ1-5; tentatively, D is TRBD1 (5 bases). CDR1 is MNHGY, CDR2 SAAAGT, per germline. This CDR3 spans 14 amino acids. The V end lost 5 bases, the J end lost 4 bases, and 12 bases lay between the germline ends. The CDR3 protein is CASSNGGLNQPQHF. CDR3 nucleotide sequence: TGTGCCAGCAGTAACGGGGGTCTTAATCAGCCCCAGCATTTT.